A selection of T cell receptor beta chains follows, all from one sample in a study of neurological immune-mediated disorders. MiXCR was run by TCRdb on the 5' RACE reads, yielding one entry per CDR3 protein. The table includes 74,000 or so distinct CDR3 sequences, about 9.4% detected once. Sequenced sample: PBMCs. These receptors were obtained from a man aged 50 to 60 in good health. The CDR3 runs from the conserved cysteine through the conserved F or W. A D gene is named only where the DNA matches it firmly. Size is stated for part of the rows, as once, few or many counts, or as a class when the clone is expanded.

V gene: TRBV7-9
clone size: many
D gene: TRBD1
J gene: TRBJ1-2
CDR3 DNA: TGTGCCAGCAGCCGAACGGACAGGGATGGCTACACCTTC
CDR3 protein: CASSRTDRDGYTF

V gene: TRBV6-6
clone size: many
D gene: TRBD1
J gene: TRBJ2-1
CDR3 DNA: TGTGCCAGCAGTTACCCGCCCGGGACAGGGGGCAATGAGCAGTTCTTC
CDR3 protein: CASSYPPGTGGNEQFF

V gene: TRBV7-9
clone size: -
D gene: -
J gene: TRBJ1-1
CDR3 DNA: TGTGCCATTAGCACCCGGGAGAACACTGAAGCTTTCTTT
CDR3 protein: CAISTRENTEAFF

V gene: TRBV3-1
clone size: many
D gene: TRBD1
J gene: TRBJ1-5
CDR3 DNA: TGTGCCAGCAGCCAAGAGGGACAGGCTTATCAGCCCCAGCATTTT
CDR3 protein: CASSQEGQAYQPQHF

V gene: TRBV7-8
clone size: many
D gene: TRBD1
J gene: TRBJ1-5
CDR3 DNA: TGTGCCAGCAGCGCACCGGGACAGGGGCCAAATCAGCCCCAGCATTTT
CDR3 protein: CASSAPGQGPNQPQHF

V gene: TRBV5-5
clone size: many
D gene: -
J gene: TRBJ2-1
CDR3 DNA: TGTGCCAGCGGACTTTCCTACAATGAGCAGTTCTTC
CDR3 protein: CASGLSYNEQFF

V gene: TRBV12-3/TRBV12-4
clone size: many
D gene: -
J gene: TRBJ2-2
CDR3 DNA: TGTGCCAGCAGTTTCGCCGGGGAGCTGTTTTTT
CDR3 protein: CASSFAGELFF

V gene: TRBV6-6
clone size: many
D gene: -
J gene: TRBJ2-7
CDR3 DNA: TGTGCCAGCAGCGCAAACTACGAGCAGTACTTC
CDR3 protein: CASSANYEQYF

V gene: TRBV5-1
clone size: many
D gene: TRBD2
J gene: TRBJ2-3
CDR3 DNA: TGCGCCAGCAGCTTGGCGACTAGCGGGAAGGCAGATACGCAGTATTTT
CDR3 protein: CASSLATSGKADTQYF

V gene: TRBV4-3
clone size: -
D gene: -
J gene: TRBJ2-6
CDR3 DNA: TGCGCCAGCAGCCAAGACGAGGGACCTGGGGCCAACGTCCTGACTTTC
CDR3 protein: CASSQDEGPGANVLTF

V gene: TRBV15
clone size: many
D gene: TRBD2
J gene: TRBJ2-2
CDR3 DNA: TGTGCCACCAGCAGAGAGGCTAGCGGGGACCTTTTAAACACCGGGGAGCTGTTTTTT
CDR3 protein: CATSREASGDLLNTGELFF

V gene: TRBV7-8
clone size: many
D gene: -
J gene: TRBJ1-2
CDR3 DNA: TGTGCCAGCAGCTTAGCCGGGGGGGCAGGGAGTTATGGCTACACCTTC
CDR3 protein: CASSLAGGAGSYGYTF

V gene: TRBV4-2
clone size: many
D gene: TRBD2
J gene: TRBJ2-2
CDR3 DNA: TGTGCCAGCAGCCAAGATAAGGTCGGGCTAGCGGGGTACACCGGGGAGCTGTTTTTT
CDR3 protein: CASSQDKVGLAGYTGELFF

V gene: TRBV4-1
clone size: many
D gene: -
J gene: TRBJ2-3
CDR3 DNA: TGCGCCAGCAGTGCCCGGGACATCTCTTCTAGCACAGATACGCAGTATTTT
CDR3 protein: CASSARDISSSTDTQYF

V gene: TRBV28
clone size: many
D gene: TRBD2
J gene: TRBJ2-1
CDR3 DNA: TGTGCCAGCAGTTCCCGCTTCACAGCGGGGAGCTCCTACAATGAGCAGTTCTTC
CDR3 protein: CASSSRFTAGSSYNEQFF

V gene: TRBV5-1
clone size: many
D gene: TRBD2
J gene: TRBJ2-3
CDR3 DNA: TGCGCCAGCAGCTCACGGGGGGACCGCACAGATACGCAGTATTTT
CDR3 protein: CASSSRGDRTDTQYF

V gene: TRBV7-9
clone size: many
D gene: -
J gene: TRBJ1-4
CDR3 DNA: TGTGCCAGCAGCTTAGCACAGGGTGAAAAACTGTTTTTT
CDR3 protein: CASSLAQGEKLFF

V gene: TRBV29-1
clone size: many
D gene: TRBD1
J gene: TRBJ1-1
CDR3 DNA: TGCAGCGTTAAGACAGGGTACGCTGAAGCTTTCTTT
CDR3 protein: CSVKTGYAEAFF

V gene: TRBV10-3
clone size: many
D gene: -
J gene: TRBJ1-3
CDR3 DNA: TGTGCCATCAGGGCAGCCGACTCTGGAAACACCATATATTTT
CDR3 protein: CAIRAADSGNTIYF

V gene: TRBV4-2
clone size: many
D gene: TRBD1
J gene: TRBJ1-2
CDR3 DNA: TGTGCCAGCAGCCAAGATCCCGGGACAGCGGGAGGCTACACCTTC
CDR3 protein: CASSQDPGTAGGYTF

V gene: TRBV7-8
clone size: many
D gene: -
J gene: TRBJ2-7
CDR3 DNA: TGTGCCAGCAGCTTAGGTGGGGGCCTAAGCTCCTACGAGCAGTACTTC
CDR3 protein: CASSLGGGLSSYEQYF

V gene: TRBV29-1
clone size: -
D gene: -
J gene: TRBJ2-3
CDR3 DNA: TGCAGCGTTGAAGGGGGTAGCACAGATACGCAGTATTTT
CDR3 protein: CSVEGGSTDTQYF

V gene: TRBV20-1
clone size: many
D gene: -
J gene: TRBJ2-5
CDR3 DNA: TGCAGTGCGCCTTTCGGACCCCAAGAGACCCAGTACTTC
CDR3 protein: CSAPFGPQETQYF

V gene: TRBV3-1
clone size: many
D gene: TRBD1
J gene: TRBJ2-6
CDR3 DNA: TGTGCCAGCAGCCAAGGGGACAGCTCATCTGGGGCCAACGTCCTGACTTTC
CDR3 protein: CASSQGDSSSGANVLTF

V gene: TRBV28
clone size: many
D gene: TRBD1
J gene: TRBJ2-2
CDR3 DNA: TGTGCCAGCAGTCCGACAGGGGCTAGCGGGGAGCTGTTTTTT
CDR3 protein: CASSPTGASGELFF

V gene: TRBV20-1
clone size: many
D gene: TRBD2
J gene: TRBJ2-3
CDR3 DNA: TGCAGTGCTAGGGGGGTAGCGGGATTATTTCAGGGCACAGATACGCAGTATTTT
CDR3 protein: CSARGVAGLFQGTDTQYF

V gene: TRBV7-9
clone size: many
D gene: -
J gene: TRBJ2-1
CDR3 DNA: TGTGCCAGCAGCCTCCTAGGAAGGGAGCAGTTCTTC
CDR3 protein: CASSLLGREQFF

V gene: TRBV7-9
clone size: many
D gene: TRBD1
J gene: TRBJ1-2
CDR3 DNA: TGTGCCAGCAGCCCCAGGGGGGCGGTGGGAGGTCCAGCTAACTATGGCTACACCTTC
CDR3 protein: CASSPRGAVGGPANYGYTF

V gene: TRBV5-1
clone size: many
D gene: TRBD1
J gene: TRBJ1-4
CDR3 DNA: TGCGCCAGCAGCCTCCGAGGGACAGGCTATAATGAAAAACTGTTTTTT
CDR3 protein: CASSLRGTGYNEKLFF

V gene: TRBV5-1
clone size: many
D gene: TRBD2
J gene: TRBJ2-1
CDR3 DNA: TGCGCCAGCAGCTTGAATCCTAGCGGGAACTACAATGAGCAGTTCTTC
CDR3 protein: CASSLNPSGNYNEQFF

V gene: TRBV7-9
clone size: many
D gene: -
J gene: TRBJ1-6
CDR3 DNA: TGTGCCAGCAGTCTTCGACAGGTCGGCAATTCACCCCTCCACTTT
CDR3 protein: CASSLRQVGNSPLHF

V gene: TRBV21-1
clone size: few
D gene: -
J gene: TRBJ2-7
CDR3 DNA: TGTGCTATCAAATCCCCCGAGCAGTACTTC
CDR3 protein: CAIKSPEQYF

V gene: TRBV20-1
clone size: many
D gene: -
J gene: TRBJ2-7
CDR3 DNA: TGCAGTGCTAGAGACCCAGAGGGAGACAGAACCTACGAGCAGTACTTC
CDR3 protein: CSARDPEGDRTYEQYF

V gene: TRBV28
clone size: many
D gene: -
J gene: TRBJ2-3
CDR3 DNA: TGTGCCAGCAAACTGGACACAGATACGCAGTATTTT
CDR3 protein: CASKLDTDTQYF

V gene: TRBV6-1
clone size: many
D gene: TRBD1
J gene: TRBJ2-5
CDR3 DNA: TGTGCCAGCAGTCCCGGGACAGGGGAAGAGACCCAGTACTTC
CDR3 protein: CASSPGTGEETQYF

V gene: TRBV28
clone size: many
D gene: -
J gene: TRBJ2-7
CDR3 DNA: TGTGCCAGCATTCCCCGGACAGTCTCCTACGAGCAGTACTTC
CDR3 protein: CASIPRTVSYEQYF

V gene: TRBV6-6
clone size: many
D gene: TRBD1
J gene: TRBJ1-3
CDR3 DNA: TGTGCCAGCAGTCCTTTGACAGGGGGTAACACCATATATTTT
CDR3 protein: CASSPLTGGNTIYF

V gene: TRBV7-9
clone size: -
D gene: -
J gene: TRBJ1-4
CDR3 DNA: TGTGCCAGCAGCACTCGACAGAATAATGAAAAACTGTTTTTT
CDR3 protein: CASSTRQNNEKLFF

V gene: TRBV29-1
clone size: many
D gene: -
J gene: TRBJ2-3
CDR3 DNA: TGCAGCGTTGAAGATCCGTCGGGGGCAGATACGCAGTATTTT
CDR3 protein: CSVEDPSGADTQYF

V gene: TRBV4-1
clone size: many
D gene: -
J gene: TRBJ2-7
CDR3 DNA: TGCGCCAGCAGCCAAGCTAGCCACGAGCAGTACTTC
CDR3 protein: CASSQASHEQYF

V gene: TRBV5-1
clone size: many
D gene: -
J gene: TRBJ1-1
CDR3 DNA: TGCGCCAGCAGCGGGCGGGAAAACACTGAAGCTTTCTTT
CDR3 protein: CASSGRENTEAFF

V gene: TRBV7-9
clone size: many
D gene: TRBD1
J gene: TRBJ1-4
CDR3 DNA: TGTGCCAGCAGCAAGGGACAGGGGAGCACTAATGAAAAACTGTTTTTT
CDR3 protein: CASSKGQGSTNEKLFF

V gene: TRBV11-2
clone size: many
D gene: -
J gene: TRBJ1-3
CDR3 DNA: TGTGCCAGCAGCTTAGGACAGATCTCTGGAAACACCATATATTTT
CDR3 protein: CASSLGQISGNTIYF

V gene: TRBV20-1
clone size: many
D gene: TRBD2
J gene: TRBJ2-3
CDR3 DNA: TGCAGTGCTAGGAAACTAGCGGGAGGGCCGGATACGCAGTATTTT
CDR3 protein: CSARKLAGGPDTQYF

V gene: TRBV25-1
clone size: many
D gene: TRBD1
J gene: TRBJ2-3
CDR3 DNA: TGTGCCAGCAACCCTAGCCGGACAGGGGGCAAGGCAGATACGCAGTATTTT
CDR3 protein: CASNPSRTGGKADTQYF

V gene: TRBV6-1
clone size: many
D gene: TRBD1
J gene: TRBJ1-5
CDR3 DNA: TGTGCCAGCAGTGTCCGGACAGGGGGTCAGCCCCAGCATTTT
CDR3 protein: CASSVRTGGQPQHF

V gene: TRBV6-5
clone size: many
D gene: -
J gene: TRBJ2-7
CDR3 DNA: TGTGCCAGCATTGGGGGACGCGCCTACGAGCAGTACTTC
CDR3 protein: CASIGGRAYEQYF

V gene: TRBV20-1
clone size: many
D gene: -
J gene: TRBJ1-4
CDR3 DNA: TGCAGTGCACCCGATAACAGGGTATCTAATGAAAAACTGTTTTTT
CDR3 protein: CSAPDNRVSNEKLFF

V gene: TRBV5-1
clone size: many
D gene: TRBD1
J gene: TRBJ1-5
CDR3 DNA: TGCGCCAGCAGTCAGGGACAGGGAGGGCAGCCCCAGCATTTT
CDR3 protein: CASSQGQGGQPQHF

V gene: TRBV7-2
clone size: few
D gene: TRBD1
J gene: TRBJ2-5
CDR3 DNA: TGTGCCACGACCCCACCCCCGACAGGGAAAGAGACCCAGTACTTC
CDR3 protein: CATTPPPTGKETQYF

V gene: TRBV5-1
clone size: many
D gene: -
J gene: TRBJ1-2
CDR3 DNA: TGCGCCAGCAGCTTAACAGGGAAGCCTAACTATGGCTACACCTTC
CDR3 protein: CASSLTGKPNYGYTF

V gene: TRBV28
clone size: -
D gene: -
J gene: TRBJ2-7
CDR3 DNA: TGTGCCAGTTCGGGGGATAGGGCAGAGCAGTACTTC
CDR3 protein: CASSGDRAEQYF

V gene: TRBV27
clone size: many
D gene: -
J gene: TRBJ2-5
CDR3 DNA: TGTGCCAGCAGACCAGCGGAACGTGGGCAAGAGACCCAGTACTTC
CDR3 protein: CASRPAERGQETQYF

V gene: TRBV5-1
clone size: many
D gene: -
J gene: TRBJ2-3
CDR3 DNA: TGCGCCAGCAGCTTGCAGGGCGCTAATACGCAGTATTTT
CDR3 protein: CASSLQGANTQYF

V gene: TRBV7-9
clone size: -
D gene: -
J gene: TRBJ1-1
CDR3 DNA: TGTGCCACCCGGTGGGGGGCCTCCCCATACACTGAAGCTTTCTTT
CDR3 protein: CATRWGASPYTEAFF

V gene: TRBV4-3
clone size: -
D gene: TRBD2
J gene: TRBJ2-3
CDR3 DNA: TGCGCCAGCAGCCAAGCGGGACTAGCGGGCTCCACAGATACGCAGTATTTT
CDR3 protein: CASSQAGLAGSTDTQYF

V gene: TRBV7-2
clone size: many
D gene: -
J gene: TRBJ1-5
CDR3 DNA: TGTGCCAGCAGCTTAGCAGGGTCCCTAATTCAGGGCAAGCCCCAGCATTTT
CDR3 protein: CASSLAGSLIQGKPQHF

V gene: TRBV20-1
clone size: many
D gene: TRBD1
J gene: TRBJ2-3
CDR3 DNA: TGCAGGAGCACAGGACAGGGCGCCCCCACAGATACGCAGTATTTT
CDR3 protein: CRSTGQGAPTDTQYF

V gene: TRBV4-2
clone size: many
D gene: TRBD2
J gene: TRBJ2-3
CDR3 DNA: TGTGCCAGCAGCCAAGGTAGTAGCGGGAGTAGGTTGGATACGCAGTATTTT
CDR3 protein: CASSQGSSGSRLDTQYF